This T cell receptor (beta chain) came from a study of T cell responses to AZD1222 COVID-19 vaccine. Study-level results: Vaccine-related CD4 TCRs covered spike, predominating at 160-218 and 743-854. Recipients of AZD1222 seropositive at baseline numbered only five or six.

In this sample, this clone turned up once. Antigen unknown. V lost 5 bases, J lost 9 bases, and 11 bases lay in between. CDR1 is SGHVS and CDR2 is FQNEAQ in the germline V gene. This CDR3 is built from 13 residues. The protocol was immunoSEQ multiplex PCR, while the TCRdb copy is restricted to in-frame clones and leaves out a portion. The sample contains some 190,000 clones, approximately 91% of which appear only once. The sequencing used peripheral blood, collected 28 days after the second AZD1222 dose. The chain uses TRBV7-8 and TRBJ1-6, with D unclear. The origin of this receptor is an adult who received the AZD1222 COVID-19 vaccine. The CDR3: CASSPFTGSPLHF. CDR3 bases: TGTGCCAGCAGCCCTTTTACTGGTTCACCCCTCCACTTT.